Listed below are T cell receptor beta chains from one sample, sequenced in a study of T cell responses to AZD1222 COVID-19 vaccine. The repertoire was sequenced with immunoSEQ multiplex PCR; TCRdb's copy has only in-frame clones and lacks some. The table records 100,000 or so clones, about 92% of them present only once. This specimen consisted of peripheral blood, obtained on day 0 of AZD1222 vaccination. The source is an adult in good health. The CDR3 runs from the conserved cysteine through the conserved F or W. A D gene is named only where the DNA matches it firmly. A row's size may be missing; if present it is once, few, many or a size class.

d_call	j_call	clone_size	v_call	cdr3_nt	cdr3_aa
TRBD1	TRBJ2-5	NA	TRBV11-1	TGTGCCAGCAGCTTGACAGGGGGCCAAGAGACCCAGTACTTC	CASSLTGGQETQYF
NA	TRBJ2-7	NA	TRBV28	TGTGCCAGCAGTTTGATCCAGCCCGGGGAGCAGTACTTC	CASSLIQPGEQYF
NA	TRBJ2-6	few	TRBV7-3	TGTGCCAGCAGCTTAGCCCCCTTCACTGGGGCCAACGTCCTGACTTTC	CASSLAPFTGANVLTF
TRBD1	TRBJ2-5	NA	TRBV11-3	TGTGCCAGCAGCTTAGCTGGGACAGGGGTCTCACCTCAAGAGACCCAGTACTTC	CASSLAGTGVSPQETQYF
NA	TRBJ1-2	NA	TRBV30	TGTGCCTGGAGTGTATTCGACAGTAACTACACCTTC	CAWSVFDSNYTF
TRBD2	TRBJ2-5	once	TRBV5-1	TGCGCCAGCAGTTGGGGGGGACTACAACAAGAGACCCAGTACTTC	CASSWGGLQQETQYF
TRBD2	TRBJ2-2	NA	TRBV5-1	TGCGCCAGCAGCTTGACTAGCGGGATCGGGGAGCTGTTTTTT	CASSLTSGIGELFF
NA	TRBJ2-3	NA	TRBV6-5	TGTGCCAGCAGCCCCCTAGACACAGATACGCAGTATTTT	CASSPLDTDTQYF
TRBD1	TRBJ2-7	NA	TRBV7-2	TGTGCCAGCAGCTTAGGGGGGACAGCCGTCTACGAGCAGTACTTC	CASSLGGTAVYEQYF
NA	TRBJ2-1	once	TRBV2	TGTGCCAGCAATGGTGAAGGGAGACAGTTCTTC	CASNGEGRQFF
TRBD2	TRBJ2-5	NA	TRBV19	TGTGCCAGTAGACCGGGACTAGCGGGAGACGGGACCCAGTACTTC	CASRPGLAGDGTQYF
NA	TRBJ1-2	NA	TRBV5-1	TGCGCCAGCAGCCCTGGATTGGTGCCTCAAACCAACTATGGCTACACCTTC	CASSPGLVPQTNYGYTF
NA	TRBJ1-5	NA	TRBV10-3	TGTGCCATCTCCCAGCCCGATCAGCCCCAGCATTTT	CAISQPDQPQHF
NA	TRBJ2-5	NA	TRBV6-1	TGTGCCAGCAGTGACGGCTACCAAGAGACCCAGTACTTC	CASSDGYQETQYF
NA	TRBJ2-3	NA	TRBV30	TGTGCCTGGGACCGCATCACCACAGATACGCAGTATTTT	CAWDRITTDTQYF